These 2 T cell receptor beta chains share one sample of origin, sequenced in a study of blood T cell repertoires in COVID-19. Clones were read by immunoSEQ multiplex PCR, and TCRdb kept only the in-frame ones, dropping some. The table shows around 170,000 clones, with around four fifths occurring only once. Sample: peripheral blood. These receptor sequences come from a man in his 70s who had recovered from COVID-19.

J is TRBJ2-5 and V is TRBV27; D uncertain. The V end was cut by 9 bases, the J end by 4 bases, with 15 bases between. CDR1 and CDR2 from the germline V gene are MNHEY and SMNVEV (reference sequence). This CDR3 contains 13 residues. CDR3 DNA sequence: TGTGCCAGTACTCGACGACCAGGAGAGACCCAGTACTTC. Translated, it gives CASTRRPGETQYF.

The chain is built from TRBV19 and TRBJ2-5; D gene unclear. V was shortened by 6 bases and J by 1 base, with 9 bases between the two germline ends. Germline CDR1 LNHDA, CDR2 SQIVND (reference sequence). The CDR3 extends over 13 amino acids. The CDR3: CASRVGGQETQYF. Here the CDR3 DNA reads TGTGCCAGTAGGGTAGGCGGCCAAGAGACCCAGTACTTC.